Here is one T cell receptor (beta chain) with its context. These data belong to a study of blood T cell repertoires in COVID-19. This CDR3 is built from 13 residues. With 6 bases removed from V and 4 bases from J, the gap between germline ends came to 9 bases. In germline, CDR1 is LNHDA, CDR2 SQIVND (reference sequence). Produced via immunoSEQ multiplex PCR; TCRdb's table is partial and in-frame only. The sample has around 270,000 clones, about four fifths seen once. The specimen was peripheral blood. The V call is TRBV19, the J call TRBJ1-4, with D perhaps matching TRBD1 (5 bases). This receptor was obtained from a person between 70 and 80 years old with COVID-19, enrolled during active disease. The DNA of the CDR3 is TGTGCCAGTAGAAAAGGGGTTAATGAAAAACTGTTTTTT. It specifies CASRKGVNEKLFF.